These 15 T cell receptor beta chains share one sample of origin, sequenced in a study of post-analysis software for immune sequencing data. Whole-study results and caveats: TRBV segments more frequent in patients than in controls numbered roughly 5 and included TRBV5-6, TRBV5-1 and TRBV20-1.

These receptors' antigens are unknown. Unique molecular identifiers tagged the TCR beta cDNA libraries. TCRdb reanalysed the PCR reads using MiXCR and keeps one entry per CDR3 protein. The sample lists 820,000 or so distinct CDR3 sequences; approximately 53% were seen once. Material for sequencing was blood. The receptor source for this set is a girl aged 10-17 years with multiple sclerosis.

The chain joins TRBV6-6 to TRBJ2-7; D could derive from TRBD1 or TRBD2 (5 bases each). The CDR3 length is 16 residues. V was clipped by 2 bases and J by 0 bases, with 14 bases between them. Germline V CDR1 and CDR2: MNHNY, SVGAGI (reference sequence). Here the CDR3 reads CASSYTNRRVSYEQYF. The CDR3 DNA reads TGTGCCAGCAGTTACACAAACAGGCGGGTCTCCTACGAGCAGTACTTC.

V is TRBV4-2 and J is TRBJ2-3; 8 nucleotides match TRBD2. From germline, CDR1 is LGHNA and CDR2 YNFKEQ. With 0 bases clipped from V and 3 bases from J, the junction kept 5 bases outside the gene matches. The CDR3 runs to 16 residues. The CDR3 loop reads CASSQEARGETDTQYF. In nucleotides, the CDR3 is TGTGCCAGCAGCCAAGAGGCGCGGGGGGAGACAGATACGCAGTATTTT.

The V call is TRBV29-1, the J call TRBJ2-5; D perhaps matches TRBD1 (7 bases). CDR3 length: 15 residues. The germline V gene has CDR1 SQVTM and CDR2 ANQGSEA. V was shortened by 7 bases and J by 5 bases, with 23 bases between the two germline ends. CDR3 nucleotides: TGCAGCGCCATTGGGGGGACAGCGGCGGGGGAGACCCAGTACTTC. Translation: CSAIGGTAAGETQYF.

This clonotype was recorded only once. The gene calls are TRBV5-1 and TRBJ2-5; tentatively, D is TRBD2 (7 bases). CDR1 is SGHRS, CDR2 YFSETQ, per germline. V was pared by 2 bases and J by 2 bases, with 13 bases between. This CDR3 contains 15 residues. In DNA, the CDR3 is TGCGCCAGCAGCTTCGGGGGGCGTCGTCAAGAGACCCAGTACTTC. Its translation: CASSFGGRRQETQYF.

The chain is built from TRBV4-1 and TRBJ2-1; maybe TRBD1 (5 bases). This CDR3 contains 15 residues. CDR1 is MGHRA, CDR2 YSYEKL, per germline. V lost 3 bases, J lost 7 bases, and 16 bases lay in between. In DNA, the CDR3 is TGCGCCAGCAGCCAGGGGCCTGACCTAGGGAATGAGCAGTTCTTC. As protein: CASSQGPDLGNEQFF.

J is TRBJ2-7 and V is TRBV20-1; possibly TRBD1 for D (6 bases). The CDR3 sequence is 14 residues long. With 0 bases removed from V and 0 bases from J, the gap between germline ends came to 9 bases. Per germline, CDR1 DFQATT and CDR2 SNEGSKA (reference sequence). CDR3 DNA sequence: TGCAGTGCTAGAGATGGGGGCGTCTCCTACGAGCAGTACTTC. It is translated as CSARDGGVSYEQYF.

This clonotype was counted between two and nine times. The chain has TRBV2 and TRBJ2-6, with a weak D call TRBD1 (6 bases). The CDR3 runs to 15 residues. V was cut by 3 bases and J by 6 bases, with 12 bases left in between. Germline CDR1 SNHLY, CDR2 FYNNEI. The DNA for the CDR3 is TGTGCCAGCAGTGAGACAGGCCCTCCGGCCAACGTCCTGACTTTC. Protein product: CASSETGPPANVLTF.

The V gene is TRBV2, the J gene TRBJ2-7; D is undetermined. Per germline, CDR1 SNHLY and CDR2 FYNNEI. The CDR3 runs 14 residues. Trimming cost V 7 bases and J 0 bases, with 13 bases left between them. The CDR3: CASTTGLSSYEQYF. Here the CDR3 DNA reads TGTGCCAGCACCACGGGCTTAAGCTCCTACGAGCAGTACTTC.

This clonotype was detected many times. J is TRBJ2-6 and V is TRBV25-1; tentative D call: TRBD1 (6 bases). This CDR3 has 15 residues. The ends were cut back, 8 bases at V and 1 base at J, with 12 bases in the middle. Germline values: CDR1 MGHDK, CDR2 SYGVNS. The CDR3 DNA is TGTGCCAGCTCCGAAGGGGGATCTGGGGCCAACGTCCTGACTTTC. It yields the protein CASSEGGSGANVLTF.

Here the CDR3 DNA reads TGCGCCAGCAGCACCGGAGACAGAGCTAACACTGAAGCTTTCTTT. Translating gives CASSTGDRANTEAFF. The gene calls are TRBV5-1 and TRBJ1-1; possibly TRBD1 for D (5 bases). The V and J ends lost 4 bases and 2 bases respectively, with 15 bases between them. CDR3 size: 15 residues. Germline V gene data show CDR1 as SGHRS and CDR2 as YFSETQ. Full variable domain (missing parts from reference TRBV5-1 and TRBJ1-1): KAGVTQTPRYLIKTRGQQVTLSCSPISGHRSVSWYQQTPGQGLQFLFEYFSETQRNKGNFPGRFSGRQFSNSRSEMNVSTLELGDSALYLCASSTGDRANTEAFFGQGTRLTVV.

The rearrangement links TRBV5-1 to TRBJ2-7, with 11 bases fitting TRBD2. The ends lost 4 bases at V and 1 base at J; junction bases unmatched: 4. The germline CDR1 and CDR2 sequences are SGHRS and YFSETQ. The CDR3 has 15 amino acids. CDR3 DNA sequence: TGCGCCAGCAGCATGACTAGCGGGGCTTCCTACGAGCAGTACTTC. Translation: CASSMTSGASYEQYF.

This clonotype was counted only a few times. The chain employs TRBV18 and TRBJ2-3, with D uncertain. Germline V gene lookup returns CDR1 KGHSH and CDR2 LQKENI. CDR3 length: 17 residues. Trimming cost V 2 bases and J 2 bases, with 17 bases left between them. For the CDR3, the DNA is TGTGCCAGCTCACCATGGCCGGCCGGCTGGTCCACAGATACGCAGTATTTT. It is translated as CASSPWPAGWSTDTQYF.

This clonotype was counted a single time. The rearrangement joins TRBV3-1 to TRBJ1-1; 7 bases fit TRBD1. The CDR3 runs 14 residues. V trimming: 4 bases; J trimming: 3 bases; junction bases outside the gene matches: 5. Germline loops: CDR1 LGHDT, CDR2 YNNKEL (reference sequence). The CDR3 DNA sequence: TGTGCCAGCAGCCCAGGGACAGCACACACTGAAGCTTTCTTT. Amino acid sequence: CASSPGTAHTEAFF.

The rearrangement uses TRBV5-1 and TRBJ1-5; no firm D call. The CDR3 loop spans 13 amino acids. From germline, CDR1 is SGHRS and CDR2 YFSETQ. V dropped 4 bases and J dropped 5 bases, with 10 bases sitting between them. The CDR3 region is CASSVSIDQPQHF. As DNA, the CDR3 is TGCGCCAGCAGCGTCTCAATTGATCAGCCCCAGCATTTT.

This clonotype was observed a few times. This sequence joins TRBV30 and TRBJ2-6; D unresolved. Trimming shortened V by 1 base and J by 0 bases, and 10 bases separated the two germline ends. The CDR3 consists of 16 residues. Germline loops: CDR1 GTSNPN, CDR2 SVGIG (reference sequence). CDR3 in DNA: TGTGCCTGGAGTGCTAGTATTAGCTCTGGGGCCAACGTCCTGACTTTC. This sequence encodes CAWSASISSGANVLTF.